These T cell receptor beta chains were read from a single sample in a study of blood T cell repertoires in COVID-19. This table comes from immunoSEQ multiplex PCR, and its TCRdb copy is limited to in-frame clones, with some not included. The sample carries 80,000 to 85,000 clones, 88% recorded once. What was sequenced was peripheral blood. The source is a woman older than 75 with acute or convalescent COVID-19. CDR3s include the opening cysteine and the closing phenylalanine or tryptophan.

v_gene	j_gene	CDR3aa
TRBV30	TRBJ1-1	CAWSGRDEAFF
TRBV6-2/TRBV6-3	TRBJ2-1	CASSSSGGSYNEQFF
TRBV19	TRBJ1-1	CASSIKRGGETFF
TRBV18	TRBJ1-1	CASSPGTVELTEAFF
TRBV12-3/TRBV12-4	TRBJ1-1	CASSRQFEAFF
TRBV11-2	TRBJ1-2	CASSLVARWNYGYTF
TRBV19	TRBJ2-5	CASSAGTSFRETQYF
TRBV11-2	TRBJ1-1	CASSLYVEAFF
TRBV2	TRBJ2-2	CASSEEWTRVSTGELFF
TRBV19	TRBJ1-1	CASSIGTDSTEAFF
TRBV10-3	TRBJ1-1	CAIRRTGMNTEAFF
TRBV7-3	TRBJ1-6	CASSAGGDYSPLHF
TRBV7-2	TRBJ2-1	CASSLGAGDLYNEQFF
TRBV21-1	TRBJ1-5	CASSNPRDPPRSNQPQHF
TRBV7-6	TRBJ1-1	CASSPVEGRRTEAFF
TRBV9	TRBJ2-7	CASSGPGLGEREQYF
TRBV5-1	TRBJ2-2	CASSLGAENTGELFF
TRBV24-1	TRBJ2-4	CATSDPKDRGNIQYF
TRBV27	TRBJ1-2	CASRTFGARDYTF
TRBV7-2	TRBJ2-1	CASSTGLAGSAEQFF
TRBV18	TRBJ2-4	CASSPGRGLENIQYF
TRBV29-1	TRBJ2-7	CSVTNPFQGYEQYF